This entry describes one T cell receptor (beta chain). Its antigen remains unidentified. CD45RO-negative CD8 cells positively selected for CCR7 made up the naive population, which excluded terminally differentiated effector memory CD45RA+ cells. The sample belongs to a study of shared clonotypes between healthy human individuals. About the study: The cohort had a couple of women and a few men, ages 18 to 49. Plates per donor: three CD4 naive, three CD4 memory, two CD8 naive, one CD8 memory. Notes on the study in general: Despite large depth, rarefaction showed incomplete sorted-subset sequencing.

Here immunoSEQ multiplex PCR was the method, and the copy in TCRdb shows in-frame clones only, minus some. The sample includes about 2.1 million clones, roughly 91% of them seen just once. The sequenced sample consisted of naive CD8+ T cells from PBMCs. This receptor was obtained from a man aged 18 to 30 in good health. Some clones in this sample may be carry-over from other donors' samples.

The CDR3 reads CASSPSPRDGEEKLFF. The CDR3 DNA follows: TGTGCCAGCAGTCCCTCCCCCCGGGATGGGGAGGAAAAACTGTTTTTT. This sequence joins TRBV28 and TRBJ1-4; D is ambiguous. Trimming took 5 bases from V and 8 from J, leaving 21 bases between them. The germline gives CDR1 MDHEN, CDR2 SYDVKM. The CDR3 contains 16 residues.